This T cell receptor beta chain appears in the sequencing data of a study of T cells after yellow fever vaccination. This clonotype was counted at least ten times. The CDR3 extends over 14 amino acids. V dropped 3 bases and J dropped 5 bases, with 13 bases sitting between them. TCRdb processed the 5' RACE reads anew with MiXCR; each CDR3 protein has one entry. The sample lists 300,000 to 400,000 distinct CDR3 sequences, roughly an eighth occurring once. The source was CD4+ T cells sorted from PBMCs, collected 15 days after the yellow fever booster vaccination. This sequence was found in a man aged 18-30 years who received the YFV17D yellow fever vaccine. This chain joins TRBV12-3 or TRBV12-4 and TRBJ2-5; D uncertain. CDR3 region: CASSFAPPGETQYF. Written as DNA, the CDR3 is TGTGCCAGCAGTTTCGCCCCCCCTGGGGAGACCCAGTACTTC.